The TCR beta chain under discussion was sequenced for a study of blood T cell repertoires in COVID-19. Overall study context: COVID-19 samples from acute and convalescent phases originated in the United States, Italy and Spain. T cells, B-cell-depleted T cells, or PBMCs provided the cDNA or gDNA that served as material.

Source study methods: Using reference gene primer amplification, nucleated cell counts were estimated. Here immunoSEQ multiplex PCR was the method, and the copy in TCRdb shows in-frame clones only, minus some. V, J and clone size derive from that table, while D and trimming were established from the DNA sequence. This sample has 130,000 to 150,000 clones, with roughly 82% found just once. This CDR3 spans 13 amino acids. V was shortened by 1 base and J by 1 base, with 7 bases between the two germline ends. Looked up from germline, CDR1 is GTSNPN and CDR2 is SVGIG (reference sequence). This receptor was taken from a woman in her forties or fifties in a cohort sampled during active or convalescent COVID-19. Source material: peripheral blood. The chain is built from TRBV30 and TRBJ2-5, with a weak D call TRBD2 (5 bases). This chain's CDR3 is CAWSDSAQETQYF. The CDR3 nucleotides read TGTGCCTGGAGTGATAGCGCCCAAGAGACCCAGTACTTC.